The 30 T cell receptor beta chains below were found in one sample sequenced in a study of naive and memory T cell subsets. The beta constant-region primer was an equimolar mix of two oligonucleotides covering TRBC1 and TRBC2. TCRdb independently ran MiXCR on the UMI-ligation and nested PCR reads; one entry per CDR3 protein. The sample lists some 150,000 distinct CDR3 sequences, 17% occurring once. Sequenced input: naive CD4+ T cells from blood. The receptor source for this set is a human donor in good health.

The genes are TRBV12-3 or TRBV12-4 and TRBJ1-4; D not certain. CDR3 length equals 12 residues. The V end lost 3 bases, the J end lost 7 bases, and 6 bases lay between the germline ends. This chain's CDR3 is CASSLIGEKLFF. The CDR3 bases are TGTGCCAGCAGTTTGATCGGTGAAAAACTGTTTTTT.

The genes are TRBV4-2 and TRBJ1-2; 9 nucleotides match TRBD1. V dropped 3 bases and J dropped 8; count of bases not matched to a gene: 10. Germline V gene lookup returns CDR1 LGHNA and CDR2 YNFKEQ. The CDR3 has 15 residues. The DNA of the CDR3 is TGTGCCAGCAGCCAGACAGGGGGGGAACCCCTCGGCTACACCTTC. Its translation is CASSQTGGEPLGYTF.

CDR3 region: CSARAAPGQGTGDTQYF. CDR3 DNA sequence: TGCAGTGCTAGAGCTGCTCCGGGACAGGGGACGGGAGATACGCAGTATTTT. This rearrangement joins TRBV20-1 to TRBJ2-3; 10 nucleotides align to TRBD1. The length of the CDR3 is 17 residues. Germline lookup yields CDR1 DFQATT and CDR2 SNEGSKA (reference sequence). V shed 1 base and J 5 bases; nucleotides not matched to a gene: 12.

This clonotype has more than one count but fewer than ten. V and J are TRBV2 and TRBJ2-7; 10 bases are a match to TRBD2. CDR1 and CDR2 from the germline V gene are SNHLY and FYNNEI. V shed 6 bases and J 3 bases; nucleotides not matched to a gene: 5. The CDR3 spans 14 residues. CDR3 DNA: TGTGCCAGCAGAGGACTAGCGGCGGACTACGAGCAGTACTTC. Amino acid sequence: CASRGLAADYEQYF.

The table lists this clonotype with a few counts. The rearrangement links TRBV29-1 to TRBJ2-2, with 10 bases aligning to TRBD2. The CDR3 contains 18 residues. V lost 4 bases to trimming and J lost 4 bases; unmatched junction nucleotides: 15. Per the germline V gene, CDR1 is SQVTM and CDR2 is ANQGSEA. The CDR3 nucleotides are TGCAGCGTTGGCCTCTACCTAGCGGGAGCAGTAAGCACCGGGGAGCTGTTTTTT. Protein: CSVGLYLAGAVSTGELFF.

The chain joins TRBV5-1 to TRBJ2-2, with D perhaps matching TRBD1 (6 bases). The CDR3 is 17 amino acids. Germline V gene sequence: CDR1 SGHRS, CDR2 YFSETQ. Trimming took off 0 bases at V and 0 bases at J, with 12 bases between the two ends. The CDR3 DNA is TGCGCCAGCAGCTTGGATTTTAGGGGGACGAACACCGGGGAGCTGTTTTTT. Protein sequence: CASSLDFRGTNTGELFF. The full variable domain, completed using reference TRBV5-1 and TRBJ2-2, is KAGVTQTPRYLIKTRGQQVTLSCSPISGHRSVSWYQQTPGQGLQFLFEYFSETQRNKGNFPGRFSGRQFSNSRSEMNVSTLELGDSALYLCASSLDFRGTNTGELFFGEGSRLTVL.

Only a few counts were recorded for this clonotype. This rearrangement joins TRBV27 to TRBJ1-1; TRBD1 aligns across 10 bases. CDR1 and CDR2 from the germline V gene are MNHEY and SMNVEV (reference sequence). Trimming took 5 bases from V and 5 from J; bases not matched to a gene: 5. The CDR3 length is 14 residues. Written as DNA, the CDR3 is TGTGCCAGCAGTGGGGACAGGGGAGGGACTGAAGCTTTCTTT. It specifies CASSGDRGGTEAFF.

The chain is built from TRBV30 and TRBJ1-1; D might be TRBD1 (6 bases). Germline lookup yields CDR1 GTSNPN and CDR2 SVGIG (reference sequence). Trimming removed 3 bases from V and 5 bases from J, with 10 bases in between. The CDR3 sequence is 12 residues long. Here the CDR3 reads CAWRPGDTEAFF. The CDR3 nucleotides read TGTGCCTGGAGGCCAGGGGATACTGAAGCTTTCTTT. Full variable domain (outside the CDR3, taken from reference TRBV30 and TRBJ1-1): SQTIHQWPATLVQPVGSPLSLECTVEGTSNPNLYWYRQAAGRGLQLLFYSVGIGQISSEVPQNLSASRPQDRQFILSSKKLLLSDSGFYLCAWRPGDTEAFFGQGTRLTVV.

There are a few counts of this clonotype. The CDR3 bases are TGTGCCACCAGCAGAGAGGGGGGGAGAAAGTACTTC. Translation gives CATSREGGRKYF. The chain uses TRBV15 and TRBJ2-5, with TRBD2 matching over 7 bases. Trimming at V came to 0 bases and at J to 12 bases, leaving 4 bases not matched to a gene. Germline V CDR1 and CDR2: LNHNV, YYDKDF (reference sequence). The CDR3 contains 12 residues.

This clonotype was seen a handful of times. This chain uses TRBV6-2 or TRBV6-3 with TRBJ1-6; the D is unclear. This CDR3 spans 13 amino acids. V lost 7 bases, J lost 11 bases, and 15 bases lay in between. Germline V lookup: CDR1 MNHEY, CDR2 SVGEGT. The CDR3 loop is CASTLGVVAPLHF. The CDR3 DNA is TGTGCCAGCACCCTCGGCGTCGTTGCACCCCTCCACTTT.

CDR3 nucleotides: TGTGCCAGCAAAGCCAGGGCCCACACAGATACGCAGTATTTT. It codes for CASKARAHTDTQYF. The chain links TRBV6-6 to TRBJ2-3, with a tentative D call TRBD1 (5 bases). Trimming removed 7 bases at V and 2 bases at J, with 13 bases between. Germline CDR1 and CDR2: MNHNY and SVGAGI (reference sequence). The CDR3 length is 14 residues.

This clonotype was counted a few times. This chain connects TRBV3-1 to TRBJ2-7; a weak D match, TRBD1 (5 bases). Germline CDR1 reads LGHDT; CDR2 reads YNNKEL (reference sequence). The V end lost 1 base, the J end lost 4 bases, and 8 bases lay between the germline ends. The CDR3 covers 13 residues. DNA for the CDR3: TGTGCCAGCAGCCAAGGCCCAGGGTACGAGCAGTACTTC. Amino acids: CASSQGPGYEQYF.

This clonotype was seen more than once but under ten times. This sequence joins TRBV10-3 and TRBJ1-6; D is unclear. The V end was cut by 2 bases, the J end by 0 bases, with 8 bases between. CDR3 size: 16 residues. Germline CDR1 and CDR2: ENHRY and SYGVKD. CDR3 loop: CAISEIQSSYNSPLHF. Written as DNA, the CDR3 is TGTGCCATCAGTGAGATTCAGAGCTCCTATAATTCACCCCTCCACTTT.

This clonotype came up once. CDR3 nucleotide sequence: TGTGCCAGCAGCTTGCCGGGGCCCTACGAGCAGTACTTC. This codes for CASSLPGPYEQYF. The gene calls are TRBV5-5 and TRBJ2-7; D may match TRBD1 or TRBD2 (5 bases each). Germline loops: CDR1 SGHKS, CDR2 YYEKEE (reference sequence). V dropped 1 base and J dropped 2 bases, with 7 bases sitting between them. CDR3 length: 13 residues.

This chain joins TRBV12-3 or TRBV12-4 and TRBJ2-7; D is unresolved. The CDR3 consists of 12 residues. Deletions cut 3 bases from V and 2 bases from J, with 5 bases between. CDR3 amino acids: CASSLFPYEQYF. In nucleotides, the CDR3 is TGTGCCAGCAGTTTGTTCCCCTACGAGCAGTACTTC.

The table lists this clonotype with a few counts. The rearrangement joins TRBV28 to TRBJ2-3; the D is unclear. The V gene's germline CDR1 is MDHEN and CDR2 SYDVKM. V was shortened by 2 bases and J by 8 bases, with 11 bases between the two germline ends. The CDR3 spans 13 residues. The CDR3 protein is CASSLVDPRTQYF. CDR3 sequence (DNA): TGTGCCAGCAGTTTAGTGGACCCCCGTACGCAGTATTTT.

The gene calls are TRBV6-4 and TRBJ2-1, with TRBD1 matching 7 bases. Trimming at V came to 4 bases and at J to 7 bases, leaving 13 bases not matched to a gene. The CDR3 sequence is 16 residues long. Germline assignment: CDR1 MRHNA and CDR2 SNTAGT. CDR3 in DNA: TGTGCCAGCAGTGGAACACAGGGGACGGCCCGGAATGAGCAGTTCTTC. Residues: CASSGTQGTARNEQFF.

The chain links TRBV7-9 to TRBJ2-5; possibly TRBD2 for D (5 bases). The germline gives CDR1 SEHNR, CDR2 FQNEAQ (reference sequence). The length of the CDR3 is 13 residues. Trimming pared 3 bases from V and 4 bases from J, leaving 9 bases between. CDR3 region: CASSFTGIETQYF. The CDR3 DNA is TGTGCCAGCAGCTTTACCGGGATAGAGACCCAGTACTTC. The variable domain in full, completed from reference TRBV7-9 and TRBJ2-5, reads DTGVSQNPRHKITKRGQNVTFRCDPISEHNRLYWYRQTLGQGPEFLTYFQNEAQLEKSRLLSDRFSAERPKGSFSTLEIQRTEQGDSAMYLCASSFTGIETQYFGPGTRLLVL.

The J gene is TRBJ1-6, the V gene TRBV30; weak D call: TRBD1 (5 bases). Trimming took off 2 bases at V and 9 bases at J, with 14 bases between the two ends. CDR1 and CDR2 (germline): GTSNPN, SVGIG (reference sequence). The CDR3 consists of 14 residues. The CDR3 protein is CAWSSLRGSSPLHF. CDR3 DNA: TGTGCCTGGAGTTCATTACGGGGCAGTTCACCCCTCCACTTT.

In its sample, this clonotype was seen a few times. The chain employs TRBV6-2 or TRBV6-3 and TRBJ1-5; D gene unclear. CDR1 and CDR2 (germline): MNHEY, SVGEGT. The CDR3 has 13 residues. Trimming left V 5 bases short and J 8 bases short, with 13 bases between. Here the CDR3 DNA reads TGTGCCAGCAGTCCCTTCTCATGGGAGCCCCAGCATTTT. It encodes CASSPFSWEPQHF.

In this sample, this clonotype turned up many times. The genes are TRBV28 and TRBJ2-3; D might be TRBD1 or TRBD2, each matching 6 bases. Trimming shortened V by 8 bases and J by 4 bases, and 10 bases separated the two germline ends. Germline V gene sequence: CDR1 MDHEN, CDR2 SYDVKM. The CDR3 consists of 12 residues. In DNA, the CDR3 is TGTGCCAGCCTAGGGGGGTCAGATACGCAGTATTTT. Translating it yields CASLGGSDTQYF.

The chain is built from TRBV5-1 and TRBJ1-4; possibly TRBD1 for D (6 bases). The length of the CDR3 is 16 residues. The germline CDR1 and CDR2 sequences are SGHRS and YFSETQ. Trimming removed 4 bases from V and 5 bases from J, with 18 bases in between. CDR3 DNA sequence: TGCGCCAGCAGCCCCTCCGCGACAGGAGCAAATGAAAAACTGTTTTTT. Translation gives CASSPSATGANEKLFF.

This chain joins TRBV2 and TRBJ2-2; tentative D call: TRBD2 (5 bases). The CDR3 is 12 amino acids. Trimming took 7 bases from V and 8 from J, leaving 11 bases between them. The germline V gene encodes CDR1 SNHLY and CDR2 FYNNEI. In DNA, the CDR3 is TGTGCCAGCACCGGCGAGGGAGGGGAGCTGTTTTTT. Translation gives CASTGEGGELFF.

This rearrangement joins TRBV18 to TRBJ2-2; TRBD2 might be the D (5 bases). Germline lookup yields CDR1 KGHSH and CDR2 LQKENI. V gave up 3 bases and J gave up 6 bases, with 11 bases separating them. The CDR3 runs to 14 residues. Here the CDR3 reads CASSPVRGPGELFF. DNA for the CDR3: TGTGCCAGCTCACCGGTTCGGGGTCCCGGGGAGCTGTTTTTT.

The rearrangement joins TRBV7-2 to TRBJ2-1, with 10 bases lining up with TRBD1. Trimming took 4 bases from V and 2 from J; bases not matched to a gene: 2. Germline V lookup: CDR1 SGHTA, CDR2 FQGNSA. The CDR3 is 15 amino acids. The chain's CDR3 is CASSSGTGAYNEQFF. Here the CDR3 DNA reads TGTGCCAGCAGCTCTGGGACAGGGGCCTACAATGAGCAGTTCTTC.

CDR3 residues: CASSHRLGGLGEQFF. CDR3 DNA sequence: TGCGCCAGCAGCCACCGGCTAGGGGGTTTAGGGGAGCAGTTCTTC. This chain uses TRBV4-1 with TRBJ2-1; D perhaps matches TRBD1 (6 bases). The CDR3 covers 15 residues. V was trimmed by 3 bases and J by 10 bases, leaving 19 bases between them. Germline CDR1 MGHRA, CDR2 YSYEKL.

This clonotype was counted only a few times. The chain joins TRBV20-1 to TRBJ1-5, with D tentatively TRBD1 (5 bases). The CDR3 is made up of 14 amino acids. The V end lost 3 bases, the J end lost 6 bases, and 15 bases lay between the germline ends. Germline V CDR1 and CDR2: DFQATT, SNEGSKA (reference sequence). CDR3 sequence reads: CSASRVEILQPQHF. DNA of the CDR3: TGCAGTGCTAGCAGGGTAGAGATTCTTCAGCCCCAGCATTTT.

The chain links TRBV4-1 to TRBJ2-7, with D unresolved. The CDR3 has 14 amino acids. Germline V lookup: CDR1 MGHRA, CDR2 YSYEKL. V was shortened by 0 bases and J by 7 bases, with 13 bases between the two germline ends. DNA for the CDR3: TGCGCCAGCAGCCAAGATCCTGGGGTGAGGGAGCAGTACTTC. Translated: CASSQDPGVREQYF.

This clonotype has more than one count but fewer than ten. The V and J genes are TRBV5-1 and TRBJ1-1; D is possibly TRBD1 (5 bases). This CDR3 region has 13 residues. Germline V gives CDR1 SGHRS, CDR2 YFSETQ. Trimming pared 5 bases from V and 4 bases from J, leaving 12 bases between. In DNA form, the CDR3 reads TGCGCCAGCAGACCGACAGAAACCACTGAAGCTTTCTTT. This encodes CASRPTETTEAFF.

The chain joins TRBV7-8 to TRBJ1-5; TRBD1 matches 10 bases. The CDR3 loop spans 18 amino acids. Germline CDR1 reads SGHVS; CDR2 reads FQNEAQ. With V trimmed by 5 bases and J by 2 bases, 12 bases remained unmatched. CDR3 residues: CASSAVDRGRPGNQPQHF. In nucleotides, the CDR3 is TGTGCCAGCAGCGCCGTCGACAGGGGGCGCCCCGGCAATCAGCCCCAGCATTTT.